The clone carrying this T cell receptor (beta chain) showed up just once. The target antigen is unknown. The data were taken from a study of T cells after posttransplantation cyclophosphamide. Findings and limits, study-wide: Donor CD8+ memory clones often dominated recipient blood repertoires at later times. Recipient CMV seropositivity and CMV reactivation strongly tracked TRB clonality. Skin or GI-infiltrating T cells shared few TRB sequences with blood.

Only in-frame clones appear in the TCRdb table, and some are missing; sequencing was by immunoSEQ multiplex PCR. The data contain around 47,000 clones, approximately 94% of them singletons. Germline CDR1 reads WSHSY; CDR2 reads SAAADI. The CDR3 is 16 amino acids. With V trimmed by 4 bases and J by 2 bases, 7 bases remained unmatched. The sequence derives from a woman in her twenties or thirties in good health and a related stem cell transplant donor. Material for sequencing was PBMCs. V and J are TRBV10-2 and TRBJ1-3, with 8 bases that match TRBD1. CDR3 sequence reads: CASSALGTGTGNTIYF. The DNA for the CDR3 is TGCGCCAGCAGTGCTCTAGGGACAGGTACTGGAAACACCATATATTTT.